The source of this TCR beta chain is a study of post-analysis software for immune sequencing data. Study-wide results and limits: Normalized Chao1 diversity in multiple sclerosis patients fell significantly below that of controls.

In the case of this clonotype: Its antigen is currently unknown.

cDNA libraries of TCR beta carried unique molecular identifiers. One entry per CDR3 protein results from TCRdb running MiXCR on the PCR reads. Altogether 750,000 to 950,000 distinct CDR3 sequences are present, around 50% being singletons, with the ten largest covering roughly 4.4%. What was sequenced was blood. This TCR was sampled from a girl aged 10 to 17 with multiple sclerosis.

The CDR3 loop is CASSRSPGSRNGYTF. In nucleotides, the CDR3 is TGTGCCAGCAGCCGGTCTCCGGGGAGCAGAAATGGCTACACCTTC. The chain employs TRBV7-8 and TRBJ1-2, with D unclear. Trimming took off 5 bases at V and 6 bases at J, with 19 bases between the two ends. CDR1 is SGHVS and CDR2 is FQNEAQ in the germline V gene. This CDR3 is built from 15 residues. The full variable domain, its missing parts supplied by reference TRBV7-8 and TRBJ1-2, is GAGVSQSPRYKVAKRGQDVALRCDPISGHVSLFWYQQALGQGPEFLTYFQNEAQLDKSGLPSDRFFAERPEGSVSTLKIQRTQQEDSAVYLCASSRSPGSRNGYTFGSGTRLTVV.